The source of this T cell receptor beta chain is a study of T cell responses to AZD1222 COVID-19 vaccine (dated by TCRdb to the early 2020s). Concerning the study at large: Because spike-specific TCR depth and breadth did not differ between the two schedules, AZD1222 recipients who got a second dose at roughly 4 weeks were pooled with those who got a second dose at roughly 12 weeks. TCR sequencing covered roughly 230 trial participants: 207 given two doses of AZD1222 and 26 given two doses of MenACWY control vaccine. Enrollment into the trials was organized by age into subgroups of 18-55, 56-69 and 70-plus years, and those subgroups contained about 150, 27 and 61 TCR-sequenced participants, respectively. The study at large found these results: Spike-specific TCR breadth and depth rose significantly after two AZD1222 doses compared with day 0 and with MenACWY recipients. Participants were mostly white British and included more females than males, and it was suggested by the authors that clonal diversity may have been underestimated. In the small 56-69-year group, the increase in depth fell short of significance, most likely because of low power. No day 14 peak-response samples were available, so repertoires were characterized only after the peak T cell response. Reportedly, close to half of the unique spike-specific TCRs recognized epitopes lying outside the regions that are mutated in the B.1.351 and B.1.1.7 variants. Conclusions about previously exposed vaccinees were limited because only six AZD1222 recipients were SARS-CoV-2 seropositive at baseline. The whole spike protein was spanned by vaccine-associated CD4 TCRs, and dominant responses were seen in regions 160-218 and 743-854.

As regards this clone: No antigen is known for it. Base quality data are lacking; no much larger clone is found one base away.

This specimen's time point label, per the study, means: baseline before first vaccination. Vaccinee samples came from UK trials COV001 and COV002, including a single-blind randomized controlled phase 2/3 trial of AZD1222 (ChAdOx1 nCoV-19) in healthy adults. For TCRbeta chain sequencing, PBMC samples were collected from trial participants at day 0 and at day 28 after the second dose. The CDR3 regions of human TCRbeta chains were analyzed by immunosequencing. The paper's data handling went like this. Repertoire TCRs were matched against a reference library of SARS-CoV-2-specific TCRs generated with the MIRA antigen-specificity platform. Breadth was defined as the fraction of unique TCRs that were SARS-CoV-2-associated, and depth was defined as the fraction of total T cells that were SARS-CoV-2-associated. Using the MIRA data, each spike-specific TCR was mapped to the spike region that the TCR reacts to and placed in a CD4 or CD8 class. Log10-transformed breadth and depth values were compared by one-way ANOVA with Sidak's multiple comparisons tests. TCRdb carries this immuneACCESS record with in-frame sequences only. Its versions omit some clonotypes, under half of them owing to an unresolved V gene in the studies checked, with the rest unexplained. That table is the source of V, J and clone size, and D and trimming were worked out from the DNA. The sample table records roughly 120,000 clones; nearly 90% of these occur just once. Roughly 3.2% of the sample is taken by the ten largest.

Trimming removed 6 bases from V and 3 bases from J; the gene matches leave 10 bases unexplained. Spanning cysteine to phenylalanine, the CDR3 consists of 15 amino acids. Only the CDR3 DNA is retained, 45 bases long and in frame from the first base. The germline V gene gives CDR1 as MDHEN and CDR2 as SYDVKM. The chain couples TRBV28 to TRBJ2-7; TRBD2 aligns with 8 central bases. The receptor's source is an adult in good health. The sample consisted of peripheral blood, taken on day 0 of AZD1222 vaccination. The CDR3: CASSSGTSNGYEQYF. The bases are TGTGCCAGCAGCTCCGGGACTAGTAACGGCTACGAGCAGTACTTC.